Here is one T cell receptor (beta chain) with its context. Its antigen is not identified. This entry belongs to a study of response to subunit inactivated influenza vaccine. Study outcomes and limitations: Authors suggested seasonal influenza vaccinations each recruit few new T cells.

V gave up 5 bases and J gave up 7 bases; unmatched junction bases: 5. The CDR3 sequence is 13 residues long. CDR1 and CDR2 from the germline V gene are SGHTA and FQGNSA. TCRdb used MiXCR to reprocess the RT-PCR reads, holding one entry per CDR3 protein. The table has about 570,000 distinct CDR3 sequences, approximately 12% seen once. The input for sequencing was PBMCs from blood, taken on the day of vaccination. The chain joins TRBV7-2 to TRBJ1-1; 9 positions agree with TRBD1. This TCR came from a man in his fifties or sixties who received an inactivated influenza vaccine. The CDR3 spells CASSRRTGDEAFF. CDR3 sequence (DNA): TGTGCCAGCAGCCGACGGACAGGGGATGAAGCTTTCTTT.